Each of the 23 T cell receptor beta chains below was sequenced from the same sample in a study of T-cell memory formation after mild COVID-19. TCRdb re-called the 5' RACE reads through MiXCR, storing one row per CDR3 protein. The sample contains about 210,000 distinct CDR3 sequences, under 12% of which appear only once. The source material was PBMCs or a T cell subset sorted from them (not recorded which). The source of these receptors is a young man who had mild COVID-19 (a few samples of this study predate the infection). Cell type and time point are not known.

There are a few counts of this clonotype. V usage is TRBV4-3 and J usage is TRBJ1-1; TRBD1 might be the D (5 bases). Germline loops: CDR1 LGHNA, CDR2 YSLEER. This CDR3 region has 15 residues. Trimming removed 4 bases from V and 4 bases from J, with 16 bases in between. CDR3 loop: CASSPGLPQTTEAFF. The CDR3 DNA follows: TGCGCCAGCAGCCCGGGACTTCCACAGACCACTGAAGCTTTCTTT.

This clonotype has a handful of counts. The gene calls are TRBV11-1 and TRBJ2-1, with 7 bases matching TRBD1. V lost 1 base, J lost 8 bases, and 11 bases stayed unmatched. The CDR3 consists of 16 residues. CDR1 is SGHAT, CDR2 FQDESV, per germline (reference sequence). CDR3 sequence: CASSLDTRGIGDEQFF. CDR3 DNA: TGTGCCAGCAGCTTAGATACCAGGGGGATCGGGGATGAGCAGTTCTTC.

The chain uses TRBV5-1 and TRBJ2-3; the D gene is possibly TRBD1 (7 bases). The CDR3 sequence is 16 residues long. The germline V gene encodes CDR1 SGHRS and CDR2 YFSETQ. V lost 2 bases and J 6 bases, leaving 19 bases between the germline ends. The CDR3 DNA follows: TGCGCCAGCAGCTTTTCCGGAGCACAGGGGAGGGATACGCAGTATTTT. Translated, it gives CASSFSGAQGRDTQYF.

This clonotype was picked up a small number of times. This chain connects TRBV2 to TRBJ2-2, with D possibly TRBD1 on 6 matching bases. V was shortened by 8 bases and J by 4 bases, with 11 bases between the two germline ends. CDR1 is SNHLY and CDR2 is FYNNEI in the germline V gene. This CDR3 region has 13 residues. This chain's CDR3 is CASGGWSTGELFF. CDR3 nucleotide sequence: TGTGCCAGCGGGGGCTGGAGCACCGGGGAGCTGTTTTTT.

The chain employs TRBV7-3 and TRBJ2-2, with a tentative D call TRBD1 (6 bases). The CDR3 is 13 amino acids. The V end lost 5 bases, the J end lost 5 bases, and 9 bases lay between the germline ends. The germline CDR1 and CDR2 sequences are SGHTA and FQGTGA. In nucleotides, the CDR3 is TGTGCCAGCAGCCGGACAGTTACCGGGGAGCTGTTTTTT. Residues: CASSRTVTGELFF.

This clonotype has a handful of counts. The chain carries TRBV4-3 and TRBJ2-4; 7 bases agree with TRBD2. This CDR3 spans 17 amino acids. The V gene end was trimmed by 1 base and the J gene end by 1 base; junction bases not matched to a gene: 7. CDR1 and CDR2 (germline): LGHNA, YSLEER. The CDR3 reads CASSQVAAGVAKNIQYF. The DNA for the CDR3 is TGCGCCAGCAGCCAAGTCGCCGCGGGGGTGGCCAAAAACATTCAGTACTTC.

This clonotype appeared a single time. The CDR3 sequence: CASSFPKGSGRWWADTQYF. The CDR3 DNA reads as TGTGCCAGCAGCTTTCCGAAGGGTAGCGGGAGATGGTGGGCAGATACGCAGTATTTT. The V and J genes are TRBV7-8 and TRBJ2-3, with 9 bases that match TRBD2. This CDR3 has 19 residues. The V gene's germline CDR1 is SGHVS and CDR2 FQNEAQ. The trim removed 3 bases at V and 4 bases at J, leaving 17 bases unmatched.

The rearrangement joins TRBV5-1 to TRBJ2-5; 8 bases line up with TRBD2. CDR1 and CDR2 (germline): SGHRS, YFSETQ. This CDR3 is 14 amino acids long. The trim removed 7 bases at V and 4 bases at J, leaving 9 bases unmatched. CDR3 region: CASSTGTRGETQYF. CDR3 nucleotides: TGCGCCAGCTCCACCGGGACTAGGGGAGAGACCCAGTACTTC.

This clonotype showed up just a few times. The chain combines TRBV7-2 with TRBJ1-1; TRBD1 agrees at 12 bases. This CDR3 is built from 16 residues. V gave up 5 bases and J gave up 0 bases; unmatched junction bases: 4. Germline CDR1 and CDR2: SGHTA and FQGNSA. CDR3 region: CASSRDRGLMNTEAFF. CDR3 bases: TGTGCCAGCAGCCGGGACAGGGGGCTTATGAACACTGAAGCTTTCTTT.

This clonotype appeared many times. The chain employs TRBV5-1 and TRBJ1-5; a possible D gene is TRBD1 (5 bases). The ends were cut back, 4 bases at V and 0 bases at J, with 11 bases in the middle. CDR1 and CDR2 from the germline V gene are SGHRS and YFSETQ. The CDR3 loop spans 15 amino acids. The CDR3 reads CASSPGGYSNQPQHF. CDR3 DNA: TGCGCCAGCAGCCCTGGGGGGTATAGCAATCAGCCCCAGCATTTT.

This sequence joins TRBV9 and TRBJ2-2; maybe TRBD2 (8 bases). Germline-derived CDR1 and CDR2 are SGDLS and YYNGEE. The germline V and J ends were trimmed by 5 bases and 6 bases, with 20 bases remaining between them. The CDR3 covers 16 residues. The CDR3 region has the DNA TGTGCCAGCAGTCTCGGGGGACTAGGGGGCTCCGGGGAGCTGTTTTTT. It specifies CASSLGGLGGSGELFF.

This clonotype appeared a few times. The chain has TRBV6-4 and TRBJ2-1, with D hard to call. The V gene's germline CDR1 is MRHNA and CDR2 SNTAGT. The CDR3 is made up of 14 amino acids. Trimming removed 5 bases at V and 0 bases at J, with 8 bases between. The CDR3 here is CASSPQSSYNEQFF. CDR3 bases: TGTGCCAGCAGTCCACAGAGCTCCTACAATGAGCAGTTCTTC.

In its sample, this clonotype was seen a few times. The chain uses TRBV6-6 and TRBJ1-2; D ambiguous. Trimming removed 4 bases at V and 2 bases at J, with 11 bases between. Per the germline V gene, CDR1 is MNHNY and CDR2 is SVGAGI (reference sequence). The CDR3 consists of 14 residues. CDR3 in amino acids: CASSLFGPNYGYTF. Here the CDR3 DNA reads TGTGCCAGCAGTTTGTTTGGGCCCAACTATGGCTACACCTTC.

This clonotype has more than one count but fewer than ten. Here the CDR3 reads CASTRENTGELFF. CDR3 coding DNA: TGTGCCAGCACCCGGGAGAACACCGGGGAGCTGTTTTTT. This chain connects TRBV9 to TRBJ2-2; D perhaps matches TRBD2 (5 bases). From germline, CDR1 is SGDLS and CDR2 YYNGEE. Trimming took 6 bases from V and 1 from J, leaving 7 bases between them. The CDR3 consists of 13 residues. Combining the CDR3 with reference TRBV9 and TRBJ2-2 gives the whole variable domain DSGVTQTPKHLITATGQRVTLRCSPRSGDLSVYWYQQSLDQGLQFLIQYYNGEERAKGNILERFSAQQFPDLHSELNLSSLELGDSALYFCASTRENTGELFFGEGSRLTVL.

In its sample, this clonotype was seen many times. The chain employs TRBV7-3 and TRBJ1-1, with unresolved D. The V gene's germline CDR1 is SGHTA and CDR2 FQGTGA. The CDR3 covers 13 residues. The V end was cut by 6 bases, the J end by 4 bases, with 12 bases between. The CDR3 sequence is CASSVGWSTEAFF. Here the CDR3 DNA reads TGTGCCAGCAGTGTAGGTTGGAGCACTGAAGCTTTCTTT. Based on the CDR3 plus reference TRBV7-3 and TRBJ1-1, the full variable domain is GAGVSQTPSNKVTEKGKYVELRCDPISGHTALYWYRQSLGQGPEFLIYFQGTGAADDSGLPNDRFFAVRPEGSVSTLKIQRTERGDSAVYLCASSVGWSTEAFFGQGTRLTVV.

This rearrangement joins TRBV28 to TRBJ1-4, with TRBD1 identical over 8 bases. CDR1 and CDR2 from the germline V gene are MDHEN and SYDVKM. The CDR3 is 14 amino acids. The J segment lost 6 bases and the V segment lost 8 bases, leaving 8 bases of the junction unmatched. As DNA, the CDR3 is TGTGCCAGCCGAGGTGGACAGGGCCATGAAAAACTGTTTTTT. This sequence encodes CASRGGQGHEKLFF.

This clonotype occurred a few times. The CDR3 sequence is CSVEFGTEAFF. In nucleotides, the CDR3 is TGCAGCGTTGAGTTCGGCACTGAAGCTTTCTTT. The V and J genes are TRBV29-1 and TRBJ1-1; D unclear. The CDR3 covers 11 residues. Trimming cost V 3 bases and J 4 bases, with 6 bases left between them. Germline CDR1 and CDR2: SQVTM and ANQGSEA.

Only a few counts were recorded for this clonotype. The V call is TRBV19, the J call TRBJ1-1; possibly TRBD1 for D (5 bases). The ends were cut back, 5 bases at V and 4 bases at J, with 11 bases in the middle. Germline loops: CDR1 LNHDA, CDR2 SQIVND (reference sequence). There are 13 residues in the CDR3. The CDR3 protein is CASSLGESTEAFF. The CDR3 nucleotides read TGTGCCAGTAGTTTGGGGGAGTCCACTGAAGCTTTCTTT. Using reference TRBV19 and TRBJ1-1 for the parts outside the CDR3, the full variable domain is DGGITQSPKYLFRKEGQNVTLSCEQNLNHDAMYWYRQDPGQGLRLIYYSQIVNDFQKGDIAEGYSVSREKKESFPLTVTSAQKNPTAFYLCASSLGESTEAFFGQGTRLTVV.

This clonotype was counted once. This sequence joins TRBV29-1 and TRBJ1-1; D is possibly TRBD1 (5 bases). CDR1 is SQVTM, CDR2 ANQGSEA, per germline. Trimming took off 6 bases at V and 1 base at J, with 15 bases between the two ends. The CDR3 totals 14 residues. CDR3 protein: CSVGPRAGNTEAFF. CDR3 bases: TGCAGCGTGGGGCCCAGGGCGGGGAACACTGAAGCTTTCTTT.

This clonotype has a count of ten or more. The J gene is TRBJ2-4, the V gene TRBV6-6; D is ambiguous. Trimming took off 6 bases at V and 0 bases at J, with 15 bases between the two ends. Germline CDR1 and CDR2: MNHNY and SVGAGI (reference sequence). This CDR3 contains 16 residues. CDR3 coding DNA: TGTGCCAGCAGGGGCCTCGACATGGTAGCCAAAAACATTCAGTACTTC. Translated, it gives CASRGLDMVAKNIQYF.

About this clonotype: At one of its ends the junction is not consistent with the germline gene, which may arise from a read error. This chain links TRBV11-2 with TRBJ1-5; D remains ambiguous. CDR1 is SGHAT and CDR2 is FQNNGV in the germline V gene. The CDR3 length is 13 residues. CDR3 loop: CASSLSLNEPQHF. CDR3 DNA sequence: TGTGCCAGCAGCTTGAGCCTCAATGAGCCCCAGCATTTT.

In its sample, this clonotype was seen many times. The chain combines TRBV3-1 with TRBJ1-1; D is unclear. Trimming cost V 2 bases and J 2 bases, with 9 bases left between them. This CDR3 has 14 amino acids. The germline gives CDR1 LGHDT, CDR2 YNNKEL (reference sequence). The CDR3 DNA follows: TGTGCCAGCAGCCAAAGTGTCTCAAACACTGAAGCTTTCTTT. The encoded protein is CASSQSVSNTEAFF. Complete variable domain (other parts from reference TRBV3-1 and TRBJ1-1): DTAVSQTPKYLVTQMGNDKSIKCEQNLGHDTMYWYKQDSKKFLKIMFSYNNKELIINETVPNRFSPKSPDKAHLNLHINSLELGDSAVYFCASSQSVSNTEAFFGQGTRLTVV.

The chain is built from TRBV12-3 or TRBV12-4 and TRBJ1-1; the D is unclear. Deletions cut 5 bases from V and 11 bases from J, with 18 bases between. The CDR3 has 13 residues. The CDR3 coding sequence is TGTGCCAGCAGTCCCTCGTCCGACATGGCGGCTTTCTTT. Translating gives CASSPSSDMAAFF.